Given below is one T cell receptor beta chain in context. This clone was seen ten or more times. It lacks a known antigen. The read ends 3 residues early relative to the CDR3; the germline J gene fills the gap. The sample belongs to a study of T cell clonality in common variable immunodeficiency (dated by TCRdb to between 2015 and 2016). Findings and caveats that apply to the study as a whole: CVID subjects shared fewer TCRbeta clones with each other than healthy controls did (p < 0.0001). Fewer deletions and N-nucleotide insertions were reportedly observed in CVID TCRbeta sequences, and highly modified clones with 13 or more V deletions were reportedly absent from CVID TCRbeta sequences. Correlations between repertoire features and clinical complications were limited by patient heterogeneity within the CVID cohort. According to the authors, figuring out what caused the increased clonality in CVID would require sequencing the repertoires of T cell subpopulations. Despite equal DNA input, controls averaged about 81,820 unique sequences per sample versus around 30,000 in CVID samples. Increased TCRbeta clonality was found in CVID subjects compared with healthy controls (t-test p = 0.018), with the increase being most characteristic of about a third of subjects.

V is pared back by 3 bases and J by 3 bases, with 8 bases lying between the germline termini. The CDR3 holds 14 amino acids from the cysteine to the phenylalanine. The DNA covers only part of the CDR3, 33 bases in frame from base 1. CDR1 ENHRY and CDR2 SYGVKD are derived from the germline V gene. Most of the CVID patients and most of the healthy controls were of Caucasian heritage. Heparinized peripheral whole blood samples of roughly 5 to 8 ml were obtained from each donor. Genomic DNA from adults with common variable immune deficiency (CVID) and from healthy adult controls was used to sequence TCRbeta CDR3 repertoires. The control group comprised some 22 healthy adult volunteers, some 12 female and 10 male, aged about 23 to 75 years with a mean age of roughly 34. Diluted blood was subjected to density centrifugation over Hypaque 1077 or Ficoll-Paque for isolation of peripheral blood mononuclear cells. Unsorted mononuclear cells served as the source of genomic DNA, which was extracted either by Qiagen column purification or by a centrifugation-based method.

For sequencing, equivalent amounts of genomic DNA were input from CVID and control samples. For every sample, a 60 bp segment covering the rearranged TCRbeta CDR3 region was amplified and then sequenced. The immunoSEQ assay, a bias-corrected multiplex PCR with high-throughput sequencing, was employed for TCRbeta amplification. Per the authors' processing: Each unique nucleotide sequence was treated as a clone and annotated with V, D and J genes, copy number and frequency. Sequences were labeled productive if in frame, and non-productive if out of frame or containing stop codons. Clonality was calculated from Shannon's entropy as previously described. Mean CDR3 Kyte-Doolittle hydropathy was derived from the predicted amino acid sequences of productive clones. The R hclust function was used to hierarchically cluster scaled V gene usage with Manhattan distance and complete linkage. Clone sharing by CDR3 amino acid sequence was assessed by resampling 12 repertoires per group over 100 rounds. Repertoires were searched for approximately 70 published EBV-specific and a few hundred published CMV-specific TCRbeta sequences. After two CVID samples that produced fewer than 10,000 sequences were dropped from the analysis, 35 to 50 CVID repertoires remained. Sourced from immuneACCESS, this table was stored by TCRdb with only in-frame sequences that have V and J called. A share of the clones is absent; for the studies checked, an unresolved V gene accounts for under half, and the remainder has no known explanation. V, J and clone size are those of that table, while D and trimming were read from the DNA. The table notes fewer than 60,000 clones here, none of them singletons. The ten biggest clones cover around 2% of the sample.

Sample: peripheral blood mononuclear cells. The origin of this receptor is a person aged 18-70 years in good health. Rearrangement joined TRBV10-3 to TRBJ2-2; TRBD2 is perhaps the D gene, given 6 matching bases. The CDR3 corresponds to CAISDGGDTGELFF. The CDR3 bases that were read are TGTGCCATCAGTGACGGGGGAGACACCGGGGAG.